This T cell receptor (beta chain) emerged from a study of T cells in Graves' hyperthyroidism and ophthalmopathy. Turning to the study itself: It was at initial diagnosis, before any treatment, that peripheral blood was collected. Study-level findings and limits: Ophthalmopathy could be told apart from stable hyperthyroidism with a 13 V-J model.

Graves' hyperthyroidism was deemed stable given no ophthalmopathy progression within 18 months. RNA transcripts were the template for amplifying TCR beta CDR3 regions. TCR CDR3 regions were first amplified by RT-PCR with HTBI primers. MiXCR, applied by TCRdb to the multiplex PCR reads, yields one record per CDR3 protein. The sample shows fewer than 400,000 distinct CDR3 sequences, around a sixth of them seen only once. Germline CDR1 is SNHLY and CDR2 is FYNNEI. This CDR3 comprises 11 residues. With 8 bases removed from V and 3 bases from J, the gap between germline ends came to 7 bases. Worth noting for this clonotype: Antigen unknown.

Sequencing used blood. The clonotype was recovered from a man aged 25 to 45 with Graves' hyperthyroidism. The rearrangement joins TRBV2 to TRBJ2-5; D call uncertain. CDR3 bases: TGTGCCAGCCGAGGAGAAGAGACCCAGTACTTC. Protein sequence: CASRGEETQYF.